This T cell receptor beta chain is from a study of CD8 T cells in ankylosing spondylitis. General observations from the study: What seemed typical of ankylosing spondylitis blood was a TCR beta motif built from 8 or 9 highly homologous variants.

TCRdb passed the 5' RACE reads through MiXCR, listing each CDR3 protein once. This sample carries about 220,000 distinct CDR3 sequences, 7.3% of them seen once, and the ten largest clones take 14%. This CDR3 region has 15 residues. CDR1 and CDR2 from the germline V gene are DFQATT and SNEGSKA (reference sequence). J lost 4 bases, V lost 5 bases, and 8 bases had no gene match. There are a few counts of this clonotype. Its antigen is currently unknown. Material: blood, either unsorted or a sorted T cell fraction (not recorded which). V usage is TRBV20-1 and J usage is TRBJ2-7, with 13 bases identical to TRBD2. This sequence was found in a male donor with ankylosing spondylitis. CDR3: CSAGGGTSGKYEQYF. The CDR3 bases are TGCAGTGCTGGAGGGGGGACTAGCGGGAAGTACGAGCAGTACTTC.